A selection of T cell receptor beta chains follows, all from one sample in a study of radiation and T cells in renal cell carcinoma. The method was immunoSEQ multiplex PCR; TCRdb's version includes in-frame clones alone and lacks a portion of them. The profile shows about 91,000 clones, about four fifths of them singletons. The sample here was blood, taken from a patient whose treatment included radiotherapy and nephrectomy. The receptors were sampled from a man aged 60 to 69 with renal cell carcinoma. The CDR3 runs from the conserved cysteine through the conserved F or W. Each record gives: J gene, D gene, clone size, V gene, CDR3 DNA, CDR3 protein. D genes are given only for firm matches. Part of the rows lack a size; the others show once, few, many or a class for expanded clones.

j_gene: TRBJ2-7
d_gene: TRBD2
abundance: once
v_gene: TRBV7-9
CDR3nt: TGTGCCAGCAGCCTCGGGACTAGCGGGAGGGGATCCTACGAGCAGTACTTC
CDR3aa: CASSLGTSGRGSYEQYF

j_gene: TRBJ2-6
d_gene: -
abundance: -
v_gene: TRBV19
CDR3nt: TGTGCCAGTAGTCCGGGACAATCACAAAGTCGGGCCAACGTCCTGACTTTC
CDR3aa: CASSPGQSQSRANVLTF

j_gene: TRBJ1-4
d_gene: -
abundance: -
v_gene: TRBV10-3
CDR3nt: TGTGCCATCAGTGCGGGGGAAAAACTGTTTTTT
CDR3aa: CAISAGEKLFF

j_gene: TRBJ1-2
d_gene: -
abundance: few
v_gene: TRBV6-6
CDR3nt: TGTGCCAGCAGTTACTTCCGGGGCCTCTATGGCTACACCTTC
CDR3aa: CASSYFRGLYGYTF

j_gene: TRBJ1-4
d_gene: -
abundance: -
v_gene: TRBV30
CDR3nt: TGTGCCTGGAGTGTAAGGTCTACAACTAATGAAAAACTGTTTTTT
CDR3aa: CAWSVRSTTNEKLFF

j_gene: TRBJ1-1
d_gene: -
abundance: -
v_gene: TRBV30
CDR3nt: TGTGCCTGGAGTGATAGCGGTCAGTTGGACACTGAAGCTTTCTTT
CDR3aa: CAWSDSGQLDTEAFF

j_gene: TRBJ2-2
d_gene: TRBD2
abundance: -
v_gene: TRBV5-1
CDR3nt: TGCGCCAGCAGCTTGGAGGGCGGGAGGACCGGGGAGCTGTTTTTT
CDR3aa: CASSLEGGRTGELFF

j_gene: TRBJ2-1
d_gene: -
abundance: -
v_gene: TRBV27
CDR3nt: TGTGCCAGCAGTTCGCCCCCGGACTTTTTCTCCTACAATGAGCAGTTCTTC
CDR3aa: CASSSPPDFFSYNEQFF

j_gene: TRBJ1-2
d_gene: -
abundance: -
v_gene: TRBV2
CDR3nt: TGTGCCAGCAGGCAAGCCGGGCCCACGGGCTACACCTTC
CDR3aa: CASRQAGPTGYTF

j_gene: TRBJ1-1
d_gene: -
abundance: once
v_gene: TRBV9
CDR3nt: TGTGCCAGCAGCCCAGCCATTAGAGTGAACACTGAAGCTTTCTTT
CDR3aa: CASSPAIRVNTEAFF

j_gene: TRBJ2-1
d_gene: -
abundance: -
v_gene: TRBV7-3
CDR3nt: TGTGCCAGCAGCTTAAATCGGGGGCAGTGGTCGAATGAGCAGTTCTTC
CDR3aa: CASSLNRGQWSNEQFF

j_gene: TRBJ2-5
d_gene: -
abundance: -
v_gene: TRBV28
CDR3nt: TGTGCCAGCAGTCCAGGGGGGGTCCAAGAGACCCAGTACTTC
CDR3aa: CASSPGGVQETQYF

j_gene: TRBJ1-1
d_gene: TRBD1
abundance: -
v_gene: TRBV6-6
CDR3nt: TGTGCCAGCAGGACGTCCAGGGGGTCGGGAAACACTGAAGCTTTCTTT
CDR3aa: CASRTSRGSGNTEAFF

j_gene: TRBJ1-1
d_gene: -
abundance: -
v_gene: TRBV2
CDR3nt: TGTGCCAGCAGTGAAGCCCGGCAGGGAAAAGCTTTCTTT
CDR3aa: CASSEARQGKAFF

j_gene: TRBJ2-5
d_gene: -
abundance: -
v_gene: TRBV27
CDR3nt: TGTGCCAGCAGTTCCCAGAGGACACCTCAAGAGACCCAGTACTTC
CDR3aa: CASSSQRTPQETQYF

j_gene: TRBJ2-4
d_gene: TRBD2
abundance: -
v_gene: TRBV4-2
CDR3nt: TGTGCCAGCAGCCAAGAAGGGGGTTTAGGTGGACTAGCCCTGGGGGCCAAAAACATTCAGTACTTC
CDR3aa: CASSQEGGLGGLALGAKNIQYF

j_gene: TRBJ1-1
d_gene: TRBD1
abundance: -
v_gene: TRBV10-1
CDR3nt: TGCGCCAGCAGAGGGACAGGTGTGAACACTGAAGCTTTCTTT
CDR3aa: CASRGTGVNTEAFF

j_gene: TRBJ1-4
d_gene: -
abundance: -
v_gene: TRBV30
CDR3nt: TGTGCCTGGAGGGGCCGCGGGGATGAAAAACTGTTTTTT
CDR3aa: CAWRGRGDEKLFF

j_gene: TRBJ2-7
d_gene: TRBD1
abundance: -
v_gene: TRBV9
CDR3nt: TGTGCCAGCAGTGGTCCAGGGGGCGAGCAGTACTTC
CDR3aa: CASSGPGGEQYF

j_gene: TRBJ2-7
d_gene: TRBD2
abundance: -
v_gene: TRBV6-1
CDR3nt: TGTGCGGGAGGGACTTACTCCTACGAGCAGTACTTC
CDR3aa: CAGGTYSYEQYF

j_gene: TRBJ2-1
d_gene: -
abundance: -
v_gene: TRBV19
CDR3nt: TGTGCCAGTAGGGACGGGGGGCAAGGCGAGCAGTTCTTC
CDR3aa: CASRDGGQGEQFF

j_gene: TRBJ1-4
d_gene: -
abundance: few
v_gene: TRBV6-1
CDR3nt: TGTGCCAGCCTGGACCAGATTAATGAAAAACTGTTTTTT
CDR3aa: CASLDQINEKLFF

j_gene: TRBJ1-5
d_gene: -
abundance: -
v_gene: TRBV7-3
CDR3nt: TGTGCCAGCAGCCCCCCTGGCCCCAATCAGCCCCAGCATTTT
CDR3aa: CASSPPGPNQPQHF

j_gene: TRBJ1-3
d_gene: -
abundance: -
v_gene: TRBV9
CDR3nt: TGTGCCAGCGGACACAGCTCTGGAAACACCATATATTTT
CDR3aa: CASGHSSGNTIYF

j_gene: TRBJ2-2
d_gene: -
abundance: -
v_gene: TRBV5-6
CDR3nt: TGTGCCTCGCTGAGGGCCGGGGAGCTGTTTTTT
CDR3aa: CASLRAGELFF

j_gene: TRBJ2-3
d_gene: -
abundance: -
v_gene: TRBV18
CDR3nt: TGTGCCAGCTCACCCCGGCTGCAAGGGGAGCGTGAGAGCACAGATACGCAGTATTTT
CDR3aa: CASSPRLQGERESTDTQYF

j_gene: TRBJ2-3
d_gene: -
abundance: -
v_gene: TRBV13
CDR3nt: TGTGCCAGCAGCTCAAGTGGGGATACGCAGTATTTT
CDR3aa: CASSSSGDTQYF

j_gene: TRBJ1-1
d_gene: -
abundance: -
v_gene: TRBV7-2
CDR3nt: TGTGCCAGCAGCCCAGGGCCGACCTTAGAAGCTTTCTTT
CDR3aa: CASSPGPTLEAFF

j_gene: TRBJ2-7
d_gene: -
abundance: once
v_gene: TRBV5-1
CDR3nt: TGCGCCAGCAGCTTGGGACTCAGACAGGCCACCTACGAGCAGTACTTC
CDR3aa: CASSLGLRQATYEQYF

j_gene: TRBJ1-5
d_gene: -
abundance: -
v_gene: TRBV2
CDR3nt: TGTGCCAGCAGTGACCGACAGGGCAATCAGCCCCAGCATTTT
CDR3aa: CASSDRQGNQPQHF

j_gene: TRBJ2-3
d_gene: TRBD2
abundance: -
v_gene: TRBV7-9
CDR3nt: TGTGCCAGCAGCCGAGGTTTGCGGGAGGGCCTCGATACGCAGTATTTT
CDR3aa: CASSRGLREGLDTQYF

j_gene: TRBJ2-5
d_gene: -
abundance: -
v_gene: TRBV4-1
CDR3nt: TGCGCCAGCAGCCAAGACAACGGCCACCAAGAGACCCAGTACTTC
CDR3aa: CASSQDNGHQETQYF

j_gene: TRBJ2-1
d_gene: TRBD1
abundance: few
v_gene: TRBV25-1
CDR3nt: TGTGCCAGCAGTAGACAGGGGGCCCCCCTTCACAATGAGCAGTTCTTC
CDR3aa: CASSRQGAPLHNEQFF

j_gene: TRBJ1-2
d_gene: -
abundance: once
v_gene: TRBV18
CDR3nt: TGTGCCAGCTCACCAGATGGGTACTCGGTCAACACCTTC
CDR3aa: CASSPDGYSVNTF

j_gene: TRBJ1-2
d_gene: TRBD1
abundance: -
v_gene: TRBV27
CDR3nt: TGTGCCAGCTTCACTACACAGGGGGCGGACTATGGCTACACCTTC
CDR3aa: CASFTTQGADYGYTF

j_gene: TRBJ1-4
d_gene: TRBD1
abundance: -
v_gene: TRBV6-5
CDR3nt: TGTGCCAGCAGTTCACAGGGGGTGAATGAAAAACTGTTTTTT
CDR3aa: CASSSQGVNEKLFF

j_gene: TRBJ2-1
d_gene: -
abundance: -
v_gene: TRBV9
CDR3nt: TGTGCCAGCAGCTTCGAACGGGGAGGCTACAATGAGCAGTTCTTC
CDR3aa: CASSFERGGYNEQFF